The rows below give T cell receptor beta chains drawn from one sample of a study of shared clonotypes between healthy human individuals. Produced via immunoSEQ multiplex PCR; TCRdb's table is partial and in-frame only. Of millions of clones in the sample, about 92% were seen once. The sample taken for sequencing was naive CD8+ T cells from PBMCs. The receptors stem from a man between 18 and 35 years old in good health. Some clones in this sample may be carry-over from other donors' samples. The CDR3 runs from the conserved cysteine through the conserved F or W. Each record gives: J gene, clone size, V gene, D gene, CDR3 DNA, CDR3 protein. D genes are given only for firm matches. Rows may omit the clone size; those that give it use once, few, many or a size class.

J gene: TRBJ1-1
clone size: -
V gene: TRBV28
D gene: -
CDR3 DNA: TGTGCCAGCAGCCGGCGTCTCACACCCAGGGGCGCTTTCTTT
CDR3 protein: CASSRRLTPRGAFF

J gene: TRBJ2-1
clone size: -
V gene: TRBV2
D gene: -
CDR3 DNA: TGTGCCAGCAGTGAAGCGCGCAATGAGCAGTTCTTC
CDR3 protein: CASSEARNEQFF

J gene: TRBJ1-1
clone size: -
V gene: TRBV11-2
D gene: TRBD1
CDR3 DNA: TGTGCCAGCAGCCCCGTAGGGGACAGTGAAGCTTTCTTT
CDR3 protein: CASSPVGDSEAFF

J gene: TRBJ1-1
clone size: -
V gene: TRBV6-1
D gene: -
CDR3 DNA: TGTGCCGGAAGCTACAGTTACATGAACACTGAAGCTTTCTTT
CDR3 protein: CAGSYSYMNTEAFF

J gene: TRBJ2-1
clone size: -
V gene: TRBV15
D gene: TRBD2
CDR3 DNA: TGTGCCACCAGCAGTCCGTCAAGCCCTAGCGGAATCTACAATGAGCAGTTCTTC
CDR3 protein: CATSSPSSPSGIYNEQFF

J gene: TRBJ1-1
clone size: -
V gene: TRBV19
D gene: TRBD1
CDR3 DNA: TGTGCCAGTAGTATCACAGGGGCTGTTACTGAAGCTTTCTTT
CDR3 protein: CASSITGAVTEAFF

J gene: TRBJ1-4
clone size: -
V gene: TRBV10-2
D gene: TRBD1
CDR3 DNA: TGCGCCAACGGTGAGGGGGGACAGATAAATTTTTGGTATGAAAAACTGTTTTTT
CDR3 protein: CANGEGGQINFWYEKLFF

J gene: TRBJ2-7
clone size: -
V gene: TRBV28
D gene: -
CDR3 DNA: TGTGCCAGCAGCCCCCTAGGATCAAGCTCCTACGAGCAGTACTTC
CDR3 protein: CASSPLGSSSYEQYF

J gene: TRBJ1-1
clone size: -
V gene: TRBV19
D gene: -
CDR3 DNA: TGTGCCAGTAGTCTGAGGGGACGGTTGAACACTGAAGCTTTCTTT
CDR3 protein: CASSLRGRLNTEAFF

J gene: TRBJ1-2
clone size: -
V gene: TRBV9
D gene: TRBD1
CDR3 DNA: TGTGCCAGCAGCGCGGACAGGGATTGGCAGCTCACCTTC
CDR3 protein: CASSADRDWQLTF

J gene: TRBJ2-7
clone size: -
V gene: TRBV27
D gene: -
CDR3 DNA: TGTGCCAGCAGTTCCCAGACTAGGGGCGAGCAGTACTTC
CDR3 protein: CASSSQTRGEQYF

J gene: TRBJ1-5
clone size: -
V gene: TRBV27
D gene: -
CDR3 DNA: TGTGCCAGCAGTTTATTGGGCGGAAATCAGCCCCAGCATTTT
CDR3 protein: CASSLLGGNQPQHF

J gene: TRBJ2-2
clone size: -
V gene: TRBV10-1
D gene: -
CDR3 DNA: TGCGCCAGCAGTGAGTCGAGACCTAGGAACACCGGGGAGCTGTTTTTT
CDR3 protein: CASSESRPRNTGELFF

J gene: TRBJ1-5
clone size: few
V gene: TRBV29-1
D gene: TRBD1
CDR3 DNA: TGCAGCGTTCTAACAGGGGGCAATCAGCCCCAGCATTTT
CDR3 protein: CSVLTGGNQPQHF

J gene: TRBJ1-4
clone size: -
V gene: TRBV10-3
D gene: TRBD1
CDR3 DNA: TGTGCCATCAGTGAGTCCGAGGGGACAGGGGTAAAACTGTTTTTT
CDR3 protein: CAISESEGTGVKLFF

J gene: TRBJ2-7
clone size: -
V gene: TRBV10-3
D gene: -
CDR3 DNA: TGTGCCATCAGTGAGTCGGGCTCCTACGAGCAGTACTTC
CDR3 protein: CAISESGSYEQYF

J gene: TRBJ2-7
clone size: once
V gene: TRBV25-1
D gene: TRBD2
CDR3 DNA: TGTGCCAGCAGTACCCCATTTAGTGGCACTAGCGCCTACGAGCAGTACTTC
CDR3 protein: CASSTPFSGTSAYEQYF

J gene: TRBJ2-7
clone size: -
V gene: TRBV7-8
D gene: TRBD1
CDR3 DNA: TGTGCCAGCAGCTTAGGGACAGGGGACTCCTACGAGCAGTACTTC
CDR3 protein: CASSLGTGDSYEQYF

J gene: TRBJ2-5
clone size: -
V gene: TRBV5-4
D gene: TRBD2
CDR3 DNA: TGTGCCAGCAGCAGGTGGGGAAGTAGCGGGAGTGGCCAAGAGACCCAGTACTTC
CDR3 protein: CASSRWGSSGSGQETQYF

J gene: TRBJ1-4
clone size: -
V gene: TRBV7-9
D gene: -
CDR3 DNA: TGTGCCAGCTCGGGGGTGACTAATGAAAAACTGTTTTTT
CDR3 protein: CASSGVTNEKLFF

J gene: TRBJ1-1
clone size: -
V gene: TRBV9
D gene: -
CDR3 DNA: TGTGCCAGCAGCGGACAAGGGGGGCGCTGGAACACTGAAGCTTTCTTT
CDR3 protein: CASSGQGGRWNTEAFF

J gene: TRBJ2-2
clone size: -
V gene: TRBV7-3
D gene: -
CDR3 DNA: TGTGCCAGCACCCCAGGGGCTGCCGGGGAGCTGTTTTTT
CDR3 protein: CASTPGAAGELFF

J gene: TRBJ2-2
clone size: -
V gene: TRBV9
D gene: -
CDR3 DNA: TGTGCCAGCAGCCCCGGGCGGAACACCGGGGAGCTGTTTTTT
CDR3 protein: CASSPGRNTGELFF

J gene: TRBJ2-5
clone size: -
V gene: TRBV5-1
D gene: -
CDR3 DNA: TGCGCCAGCAGCTTGGAAGGGAACGTCAGAGAGACCCAGTACTTC
CDR3 protein: CASSLEGNVRETQYF

J gene: TRBJ2-7
clone size: -
V gene: TRBV6-6
D gene: TRBD1
CDR3 DNA: TGTGCCAGCAGTTGGGGACAGGGACCCTACGAGCAGTACTTC
CDR3 protein: CASSWGQGPYEQYF

J gene: TRBJ2-7
clone size: -
V gene: TRBV7-2
D gene: TRBD2
CDR3 DNA: TGTGCCAGCAGCTCGCCCCTCACTAGCGGGAGCACCTACGAGCAGTACTTC
CDR3 protein: CASSSPLTSGSTYEQYF

J gene: TRBJ2-5
clone size: -
V gene: TRBV7-2
D gene: -
CDR3 DNA: TGTGCCAGCAGCTTATATCTACTTCCGGGGGGCAGAGAGACCCAGTACTTC
CDR3 protein: CASSLYLLPGGRETQYF

J gene: TRBJ2-1
clone size: -
V gene: TRBV7-9
D gene: -
CDR3 DNA: TGTGCCAGCAGCTTAGGGTGGAATATCCTTTCCTACAATGAGCAGTTCTTC
CDR3 protein: CASSLGWNILSYNEQFF

J gene: TRBJ2-7
clone size: -
V gene: TRBV27
D gene: TRBD1
CDR3 DNA: TGTGCCAGCAGTGAGACAGGGGGCCCCTACGAGCAGTACTTC
CDR3 protein: CASSETGGPYEQYF

J gene: TRBJ1-2
clone size: -
V gene: TRBV7-3
D gene: -
CDR3 DNA: TGTGCCAGCAGTTCAGCCCCTAACTATGGCTACACCTTC
CDR3 protein: CASSSAPNYGYTF

J gene: TRBJ1-1
clone size: -
V gene: TRBV4-2
D gene: -
CDR3 DNA: TGTGCCAGCAGCCAACCCAGGAGCCAAAGAGAAGCTTTCTTT
CDR3 protein: CASSQPRSQREAFF

J gene: TRBJ2-7
clone size: few
V gene: TRBV7-9
D gene: -
CDR3 DNA: TGTGCCAGCAGCCCACTTTTCCGGGACCTGGGAGTTAACCCCTACGAGCAGTACTTC
CDR3 protein: CASSPLFRDLGVNPYEQYF

J gene: TRBJ2-1
clone size: -
V gene: TRBV7-9
D gene: TRBD1
CDR3 DNA: TGTGCCAGCAGCTTAGAAGGGGACAGACGCAATGAGCAGTTCTTC
CDR3 protein: CASSLEGDRRNEQFF

J gene: TRBJ2-5
clone size: -
V gene: TRBV6-5
D gene: -
CDR3 DNA: TGTGCCAGCAGCTCAGGGGTGGGATGGCAAGAGACCCAGTACTTC
CDR3 protein: CASSSGVGWQETQYF

J gene: TRBJ1-1
clone size: -
V gene: TRBV7-9
D gene: -
CDR3 DNA: TGTGCCAGCAGCTTAGGCAATAGGGAGTTGAACACTGAAGCTTTCTTT
CDR3 protein: CASSLGNRELNTEAFF

J gene: TRBJ2-1
clone size: -
V gene: TRBV5-1
D gene: -
CDR3 DNA: TGCGCCAGCAGCTTCCGGGAAAGGGTCAATGAGCAGTTCTTC
CDR3 protein: CASSFRERVNEQFF

J gene: TRBJ2-2
clone size: -
V gene: TRBV25-1
D gene: -
CDR3 DNA: TGTGCCAGCAGTGTCGGGCTCGCCGGGGAGCTGTTTTTT
CDR3 protein: CASSVGLAGELFF

J gene: TRBJ1-1
clone size: -
V gene: TRBV11-2
D gene: -
CDR3 DNA: TGTGCCAGCAGCCCCCTAGCGATGAACACTGAAGCTTTCTTT
CDR3 protein: CASSPLAMNTEAFF

J gene: TRBJ1-4
clone size: -
V gene: TRBV10-3
D gene: -
CDR3 DNA: TGTGCCATCAGGGGGACGAACACAGGGAGGGTGGCTAATGAAAAACTGTTTTTT
CDR3 protein: CAIRGTNTGRVANEKLFF

J gene: TRBJ2-1
clone size: -
V gene: TRBV19
D gene: TRBD2
CDR3 DNA: TGTGCCAGTAGTCCCCGACTAGCGGGAGTTGAGCAGTTCTTC
CDR3 protein: CASSPRLAGVEQFF

J gene: TRBJ1-1
clone size: few
V gene: TRBV30
D gene: -
CDR3 DNA: TGTGCCTGGAGTGTGTTAGGGTCCACTGAAGCTTTCTTT
CDR3 protein: CAWSVLGSTEAFF

J gene: TRBJ2-1
clone size: once
V gene: TRBV15
D gene: -
CDR3 DNA: TGTGCCACCAGCAGAGGGGACGGTGCCTACAATGAGCAGTTCTTC
CDR3 protein: CATSRGDGAYNEQFF

J gene: TRBJ2-7
clone size: -
V gene: TRBV10-3
D gene: -
CDR3 DNA: TGTGCCATCAGTGAGTCTTGGGGGCAGGGGTCGCTACCCTACGAGCAGTACTTC
CDR3 protein: CAISESWGQGSLPYEQYF

J gene: TRBJ2-7
clone size: -
V gene: TRBV29-1
D gene: -
CDR3 DNA: TGCAGCGTTGAAAACAGGGTCTACGAGCAGTACTTC
CDR3 protein: CSVENRVYEQYF

J gene: TRBJ2-7
clone size: -
V gene: TRBV28
D gene: -
CDR3 DNA: TGTGCCAGCAGGGCGACTAGTTGGAAGCAGTACTTC
CDR3 protein: CASRATSWKQYF

J gene: TRBJ1-1
clone size: -
V gene: TRBV4-2
D gene: -
CDR3 DNA: TGTGCCAGCATGGGGGGCACTGAAGCTTTCTTT
CDR3 protein: CASMGGTEAFF

J gene: TRBJ2-7
clone size: once
V gene: TRBV2
D gene: -
CDR3 DNA: TGTGCCAGCAGTGTTATGTCGACATTGAGCTCCTACGAGCAGTACTTC
CDR3 protein: CASSVMSTLSSYEQYF